This is a list of T cell receptor beta chains from one sample in a study of blood T cell repertoires in COVID-19. Sequencing used immunoSEQ multiplex PCR; TCRdb keeps in-frame clones, though not all of them. Of about 160,000 clones listed, approximately 77% are singletons. Sequenced material: peripheral blood. These receptor sequences come from a woman of 80 years or more with active or convalescent COVID-19. Each CDR3 is given with its conserved first and last residue.

>TRBJ2-7|TRBV5-1
CASSPNRAYEQYF
>TRBJ2-2|TRBV6-2/TRBV6-3
CASSSGGANTGELFF
>TRBJ2-5|TRBV7-9
CASSPGQEQTQYF
>TRBJ1-2|TRBV30
CAWSQNYGYTF
>TRBJ2-7|TRBV4-1
CASSHPGGQGAYEQYF
>TRBJ1-5|TRBV19
CASSIFTQPQHF
>TRBJ1-1|TRBV28
CASSSIGDRNTEAFF
>TRBJ1-5|TRBV6-5
CASSYGRNQPQHF
>TRBJ1-3|TRBV4-1
CASSQVEGNTIYF
>TRBJ2-4|TRBV2
CASRAVTGAKNIQYF
>TRBJ1-2|TRBV30
CAWSEGSGGYGYTF
>TRBJ2-1|TRBV5-1
CASSVSGSSNNEQFF
>TRBJ1-6|TRBV7-9
CASSLAMSQGNSPLHF
>TRBJ2-1|TRBV5-4
CASSAPTINNEQFF
>TRBJ1-2|TRBV5-4
CASSMQGARYGYTF
>TRBJ2-7|TRBV5-1
CASSPGTSATEQYF
>TRBJ2-3|TRBV30
CAWSRIVAGLFTDTQYF
>TRBJ2-7|TRBV19
CASSTSGGQWYEQYF
>TRBJ2-1|TRBV6-5
CASSYAGRHNEQFF
>TRBJ2-1|TRBV28
CASSHPTRNNEQFF
>TRBJ1-1|TRBV27
CASSVRPGQLNTEAFF
>TRBJ2-5|TRBV20-1
CSASQAGALKTQYF
>TRBJ2-5|TRBV5-1
CASSLDVGQEETQYF
>TRBJ2-1|TRBV28
CASADLAGANEQFF
>TRBJ1-1|TRBV11-2
CASSLTERTEAFF
>TRBJ2-1|TRBV30
CAWTLPIPGEQFF
>TRBJ1-2|TRBV19
CASSIRDSTYGYTF
>TRBJ2-1|TRBV12-3/TRBV12-4
CASSGWGDNEQFF
>TRBJ1-1|TRBV3-1/TRBV3-2
CASRQTGGWTEAFF
>TRBJ1-2|TRBV5-1
CASSLRAGGDYGYTF
>TRBJ1-4|TRBV29-1
CSATQGSNEKLFF
>TRBJ1-1|TRBV19
CASSLGHTNTEAFF
>TRBJ1-3|TRBV7-3
CASSLSRRDTIYF
>TRBJ1-2|TRBV28
CASSDDRGSGYTF
>TRBJ2-3|TRBV5-1
CASSLGSSTDTQYF